This T cell receptor beta chain was documented in a study of shared T cell receptors in the human thymus. TCRdb keeps only in-frame clones here, not all; method: immunoSEQ multiplex PCR. The sample includes some 640,000 clones, around 87% of them seen just once. As regards this clone: Different DNA sequences within this sample yield the same CDR3.

Trimming pared 5 bases from V and 3 bases from J, leaving 11 bases between. The CDR3 consists of 13 residues. Germline V gene lookup returns CDR1 SEHNR and CDR2 FQNEAQ (reference sequence). These data are also associated with another study on human thymus T cells. In that study: Resections from corrective heart surgery provided thymus tissue. An apparent bias in V and J gene usage was seen in thymic and blood repertoires. Reports from related research described highly overlapping thymic repertoires among unrelated individuals.

Input material: thymocytes. The J gene is TRBJ2-7, the V gene TRBV7-9; weak D call: TRBD2 (6 bases). This clonotype originated in a boy younger than two with a congenital heart defect. This chain's CDR3 is CASSPSGSYEQYF. The CDR3 nucleotides read TGTGCCAGCAGCCCATCCGGGAGCTACGAGCAGTACTTC.